This paragraph covers one TCR beta chain sequence. The data derive from a study of cytomegalovirus exposure and HLA in healthy donors. The PCR had 60 Vbeta and 13 Jbeta primers. Only in-frame clones appear in the TCRdb table, and some are missing; sequencing was by immunoSEQ multiplex PCR. The sample yields fewer than 150,000 clones, 15% seen once. Trimming cost V 10 bases and J 2 bases; bases outside gene matches: 2. Germline loops: CDR1 MNHEY, CDR2 SVGAGI. The CDR3 is made up of 14 amino acids. The receptor was isolated from a woman under 30 in good health and CMV-seronegative. This rearrangement joins TRBV6-5 to TRBJ2-2; 12 bases line up with TRBD1. Sequencing was done on a sample of PBMCs. The CDR3, as DNA: TGTGCCACCGGGACAGGGGGCAACACCGGGGAGCTGTTTTTT. It yields the protein CATGTGGNTGELFF.